These 13 T cell receptor beta chains were all obtained from the same sample, sequenced in a study of cytomegalovirus exposure and HLA in healthy donors. Researchers ran the PCR with 60 Vbeta and 13 Jbeta primers. Sequencing was performed with immunoSEQ multiplex PCR; in TCRdb, only in-frame clones are kept and a portion is missing. The sample holds 150,000 to 160,000 clones, roughly three quarters seen once. Sequencing was performed on PBMCs. The receptors originated from a young man in good health and CMV-seropositive.

This clone appeared a few times. V and J are TRBV4-1 and TRBJ1-5; D remains unclear. Germline assignment: CDR1 MGHRA and CDR2 YSYEKL. Trimming stripped 3 bases from V and 0 bases from J, with 9 bases between. The CDR3 extends over 15 amino acids. CDR3 in amino acids: CASSHEANSNQPQHF. DNA for the CDR3: TGCGCCAGCAGCCACGAGGCAAATAGCAATCAGCCCCAGCATTTT.

The gene calls are TRBV6-5 and TRBJ1-5; D call uncertain. The germline V and J ends were trimmed by 6 bases and 4 bases, with 10 bases remaining between them. The germline gives CDR1 MNHEY, CDR2 SVGAGI. This CDR3 has 13 amino acids. CDR3 residues: CASSLAANQPQHF. The CDR3 DNA follows: TGTGCCAGCAGCCTAGCAGCTAATCAGCCCCAGCATTTT.

This sequence joins TRBV7-9 and TRBJ2-3; TRBD2 is a possible D gene (6 bases). The V gene's germline CDR1 is SEHNR and CDR2 FQNEAQ (reference sequence). V lost 2 bases to trimming and J lost 8 bases, with 26 bases between them. The CDR3 is made up of 18 amino acids. In DNA form, the CDR3 reads TGTGCCAGCAGCTTATTCTCCCGTGTCAGCCCCGCCGGGGGTACGCAGTATTTT. Translating gives CASSLFSRVSPAGGTQYF. Full variable domain (missing parts from reference TRBV7-9 and TRBJ2-3): DTGVSQNPRHKITKRGQNVTFRCDPISEHNRLYWYRQTLGQGPEFLTYFQNEAQLEKSRLLSDRFSAERPKGSFSTLEIQRTEQGDSAMYLCASSLFSRVSPAGGTQYFGPGTRLTVL.

This chain links TRBV11-2 with TRBJ2-1; the match to TRBD2 covers 8 bases. The length of the CDR3 is 18 residues. The V and J ends lost 4 bases and 6 bases, in that order; junction bases with no gene match: 17. Germline loops: CDR1 SGHAT, CDR2 FQNNGV. CDR3 region: CASSSRLATTRGGNEQFF. The CDR3 DNA follows: TGTGCCAGCAGCTCGAGACTAGCGACCACCCGAGGGGGCAATGAGCAGTTCTTC.

Here the CDR3 reads CASSDAGLAGGEETQYF. CDR3 nucleotide sequence: TGTGCCAGCAGTGACGCAGGACTAGCGGGAGGAGAGGAGACCCAGTACTTC. The chain uses TRBV6-1 and TRBJ2-5, with TRBD2 matching over 14 bases. The V and J ends lost 3 bases and 5 bases, in that order; junction bases with no gene match: 8. Per the germline V gene, CDR1 is MNHNS and CDR2 is SASEGT. CDR3 length: 17 amino acids.

The rearrangement joins TRBV19 to TRBJ2-7; the D gene is possibly TRBD1 (5 bases). This CDR3 region has 13 residues. Germline loops: CDR1 LNHDA, CDR2 SQIVND (reference sequence). Between the trimmed V and J ends, which lost 3 bases and 5 bases, there was a span of 11 bases. The CDR3 DNA reads TGTGCCAGTAGTATTCGCAGGGCGAACGAGCAGTACTTC. As protein: CASSIRRANEQYF.

The genes are TRBV25-1 and TRBJ1-2; TRBD1 agrees at 7 bases. Germline V gene sequence: CDR1 MGHDK, CDR2 SYGVNS. This CDR3 has 16 residues. The V gene end was trimmed by 1 base and the J gene end by 4 bases; junction bases not matched to a gene: 9. The CDR3 is CASSEFGTENSYGYTF. Written as DNA, the CDR3 is TGTGCCAGCAGTGAATTCGGGACAGAGAATAGCTATGGCTACACCTTC.

The genes are TRBV7-3 and TRBJ2-7; D possibly corresponds to TRBD2 (5 bases). The V and J ends lost 0 bases and 7 bases respectively, with 16 bases between them. Germline CDR1 reads SGHTA; CDR2 reads FQGTGA. The CDR3 is 15 amino acids. CDR3 amino acids: CASSLTSGKLGEQYF. CDR3 DNA sequence: TGTGCCAGCAGCTTAACGTCGGGGAAACTGGGAGAGCAGTACTTC.

This chain joins TRBV27 and TRBJ2-3; the match to TRBD2 covers 12 bases. This CDR3 is 15 amino acids long. Germline trimming cut 5 bases from V and 4 bases from J; bases unmatched to any gene: 4. Germline CDR1 MNHEY, CDR2 SMNVEV (reference sequence). This chain's CDR3 is CASSPTSGSADTQYF. CDR3 nucleotides: TGTGCCAGCAGTCCGACTAGCGGGAGCGCAGATACGCAGTATTTT.

The V call is TRBV18, the J call TRBJ1-3; no definite D call. The CDR3 has 13 residues. Germline CDR1 and CDR2: KGHSH and LQKENI. V lost 1 base and J 4 bases, leaving 5 bases between the germline ends. The chain's CDR3 is CASSPLEGNTIYF. In DNA form, the CDR3 reads TGTGCCAGCTCACCACTCGAGGGAAACACCATATATTTT. Drawing the rest from reference TRBV18 and TRBJ1-3, the complete variable domain is NAGVMQNPRHLVRRRGQEARLRCSPMKGHSHVYWYRQLPEEGLKFMVYLQKENIIDESGMPKERFSAEFPKEGPSILRIQQVVRGDSAAYFCASSPLEGNTIYFGEGSWLTVV.

The rearrangement uses TRBV7-2 and TRBJ2-1; 10 positions match TRBD1. Germline V gene lookup returns CDR1 SGHTA and CDR2 FQGNSA. Germline trimming cut 7 bases from V and 9 bases from J; bases unmatched to any gene: 12. The CDR3 sequence is 15 residues long. The CDR3 DNA is TGTGCCAGCACCCAAACGACAGGGGGCGTGGCTGAGCAGTTCTTC. The encoded protein is CASTQTTGGVAEQFF.

As DNA, the CDR3 is TGTGCCAGCAGTTACAACAGGGGCCGATCTGGCTACACCTTC. Amino acid sequence: CASSYNRGRSGYTF. V gene TRBV6-6 combines with J gene TRBJ1-2, with 7 positions matching TRBD1. The V gene end was trimmed by 2 bases and the J gene end by 7 bases; junction bases not matched to a gene: 7. CDR3 size: 14 residues. Germline V gene data show CDR1 as MNHNY and CDR2 as SVGAGI (reference sequence).

The chain has TRBV27 and TRBJ2-7; D is ambiguous. The germline V gene has CDR1 MNHEY and CDR2 SMNVEV (reference sequence). The V end lost 4 bases, the J end lost 1 base, and 14 bases lay between the germline ends. The CDR3 extends over 15 amino acids. The CDR3 DNA is TGTGCCAGCAGTTCTACCCGCACGGTTTCCTACGAGCAGTACTTC. Its translation is CASSSTRTVSYEQYF.